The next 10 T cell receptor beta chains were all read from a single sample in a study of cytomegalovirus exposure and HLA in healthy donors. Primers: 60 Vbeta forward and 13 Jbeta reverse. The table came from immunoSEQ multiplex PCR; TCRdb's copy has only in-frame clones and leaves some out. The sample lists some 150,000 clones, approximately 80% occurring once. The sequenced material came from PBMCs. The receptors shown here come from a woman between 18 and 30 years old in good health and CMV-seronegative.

The CDR3 loop reads CAWKTGLPYNEQFF. In DNA form, the CDR3 reads TGTGCCTGGAAAACCGGACTACCTTACAATGAGCAGTTCTTC. The V and J genes are TRBV30 and TRBJ2-1; possibly TRBD2 for D (6 bases). Germline values: CDR1 GTSNPN, CDR2 SVGIG (reference sequence). The CDR3 sequence is 14 residues long. V was clipped by 4 bases and J by 4 bases, with 14 bases between them.

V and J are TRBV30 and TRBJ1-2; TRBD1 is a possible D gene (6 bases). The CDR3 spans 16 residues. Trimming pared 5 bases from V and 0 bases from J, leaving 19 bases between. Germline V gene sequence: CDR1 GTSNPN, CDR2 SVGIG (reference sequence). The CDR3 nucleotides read TGTGCCTGGTCTGAGGACAGCTGGCGAGCTAACTATGGCTACACCTTC. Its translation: CAWSEDSWRANYGYTF.

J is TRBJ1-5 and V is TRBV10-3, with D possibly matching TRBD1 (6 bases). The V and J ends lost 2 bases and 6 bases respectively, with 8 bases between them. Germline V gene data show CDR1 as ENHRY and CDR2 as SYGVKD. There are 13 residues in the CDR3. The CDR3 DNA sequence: TGTGCCATCAGTGAGAACAGGGCTCAGCCCCAGCATTTT. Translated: CAISENRAQPQHF.

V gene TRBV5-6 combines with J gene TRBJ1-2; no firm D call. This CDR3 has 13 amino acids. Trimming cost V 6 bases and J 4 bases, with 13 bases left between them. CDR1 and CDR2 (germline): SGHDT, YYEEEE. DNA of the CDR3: TGTGCCAGCAATGTGGCGGCCACCTATGGCTACACCTTC. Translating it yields CASNVAATYGYTF.

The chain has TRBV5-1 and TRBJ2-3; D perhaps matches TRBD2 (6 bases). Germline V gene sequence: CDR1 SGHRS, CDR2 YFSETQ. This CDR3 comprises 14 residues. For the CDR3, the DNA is TGCGCGTCGGCGGGGCAAACTAGCACAGATACGCAGTATTTT. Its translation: CASAGQTSTDTQYF.

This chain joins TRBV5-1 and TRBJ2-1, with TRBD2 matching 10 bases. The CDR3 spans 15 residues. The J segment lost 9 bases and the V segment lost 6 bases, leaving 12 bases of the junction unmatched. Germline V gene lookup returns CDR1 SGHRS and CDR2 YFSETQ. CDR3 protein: CASTLAGDKGSEQFF. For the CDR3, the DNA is TGCGCCAGCACCCTAGCGGGGGATAAGGGTAGTGAGCAGTTCTTC.

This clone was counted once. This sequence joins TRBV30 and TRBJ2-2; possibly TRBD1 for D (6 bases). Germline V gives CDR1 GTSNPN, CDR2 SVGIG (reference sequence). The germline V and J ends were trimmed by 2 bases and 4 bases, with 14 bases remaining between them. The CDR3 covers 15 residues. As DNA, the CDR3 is TGTGCCTGGAGTCCCGGGACAATAATCACCGGGGAGCTGTTTTTT. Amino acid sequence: CAWSPGTIITGELFF.

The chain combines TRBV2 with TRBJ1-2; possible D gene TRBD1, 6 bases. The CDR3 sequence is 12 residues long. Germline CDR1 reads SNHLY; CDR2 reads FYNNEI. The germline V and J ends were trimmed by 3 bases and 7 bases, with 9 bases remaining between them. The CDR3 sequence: CASSEGARGYTF. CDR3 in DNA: TGTGCCAGCAGTGAGGGGGCTCGTGGCTACACCTTC.

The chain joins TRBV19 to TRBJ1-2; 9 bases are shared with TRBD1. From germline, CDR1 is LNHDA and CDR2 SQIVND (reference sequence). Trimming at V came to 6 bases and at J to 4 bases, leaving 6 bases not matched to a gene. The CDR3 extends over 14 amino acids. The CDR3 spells CASSQTGGFYGYTF. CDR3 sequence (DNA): TGTGCCAGTAGCCAGACAGGGGGTTTCTATGGCTACACCTTC. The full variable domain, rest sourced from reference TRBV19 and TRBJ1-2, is DGGITQSPKYLFRKEGQNVTLSCEQNLNHDAMYWYRQDPGQGLRLIYYSQIVNDFQKGDIAEGYSVSREKKESFPLTVTSAQKNPTAFYLCASSQTGGFYGYTFGSGTRLTVV.

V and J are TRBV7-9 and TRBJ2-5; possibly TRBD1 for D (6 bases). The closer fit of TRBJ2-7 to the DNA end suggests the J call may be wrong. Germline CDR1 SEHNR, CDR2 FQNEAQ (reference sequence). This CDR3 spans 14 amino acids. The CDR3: CASSLGGGTYEQYF. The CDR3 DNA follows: TGTGCCAGCAGCTTAGGAGGGGGAACCTACGAGCAGTACTTC.